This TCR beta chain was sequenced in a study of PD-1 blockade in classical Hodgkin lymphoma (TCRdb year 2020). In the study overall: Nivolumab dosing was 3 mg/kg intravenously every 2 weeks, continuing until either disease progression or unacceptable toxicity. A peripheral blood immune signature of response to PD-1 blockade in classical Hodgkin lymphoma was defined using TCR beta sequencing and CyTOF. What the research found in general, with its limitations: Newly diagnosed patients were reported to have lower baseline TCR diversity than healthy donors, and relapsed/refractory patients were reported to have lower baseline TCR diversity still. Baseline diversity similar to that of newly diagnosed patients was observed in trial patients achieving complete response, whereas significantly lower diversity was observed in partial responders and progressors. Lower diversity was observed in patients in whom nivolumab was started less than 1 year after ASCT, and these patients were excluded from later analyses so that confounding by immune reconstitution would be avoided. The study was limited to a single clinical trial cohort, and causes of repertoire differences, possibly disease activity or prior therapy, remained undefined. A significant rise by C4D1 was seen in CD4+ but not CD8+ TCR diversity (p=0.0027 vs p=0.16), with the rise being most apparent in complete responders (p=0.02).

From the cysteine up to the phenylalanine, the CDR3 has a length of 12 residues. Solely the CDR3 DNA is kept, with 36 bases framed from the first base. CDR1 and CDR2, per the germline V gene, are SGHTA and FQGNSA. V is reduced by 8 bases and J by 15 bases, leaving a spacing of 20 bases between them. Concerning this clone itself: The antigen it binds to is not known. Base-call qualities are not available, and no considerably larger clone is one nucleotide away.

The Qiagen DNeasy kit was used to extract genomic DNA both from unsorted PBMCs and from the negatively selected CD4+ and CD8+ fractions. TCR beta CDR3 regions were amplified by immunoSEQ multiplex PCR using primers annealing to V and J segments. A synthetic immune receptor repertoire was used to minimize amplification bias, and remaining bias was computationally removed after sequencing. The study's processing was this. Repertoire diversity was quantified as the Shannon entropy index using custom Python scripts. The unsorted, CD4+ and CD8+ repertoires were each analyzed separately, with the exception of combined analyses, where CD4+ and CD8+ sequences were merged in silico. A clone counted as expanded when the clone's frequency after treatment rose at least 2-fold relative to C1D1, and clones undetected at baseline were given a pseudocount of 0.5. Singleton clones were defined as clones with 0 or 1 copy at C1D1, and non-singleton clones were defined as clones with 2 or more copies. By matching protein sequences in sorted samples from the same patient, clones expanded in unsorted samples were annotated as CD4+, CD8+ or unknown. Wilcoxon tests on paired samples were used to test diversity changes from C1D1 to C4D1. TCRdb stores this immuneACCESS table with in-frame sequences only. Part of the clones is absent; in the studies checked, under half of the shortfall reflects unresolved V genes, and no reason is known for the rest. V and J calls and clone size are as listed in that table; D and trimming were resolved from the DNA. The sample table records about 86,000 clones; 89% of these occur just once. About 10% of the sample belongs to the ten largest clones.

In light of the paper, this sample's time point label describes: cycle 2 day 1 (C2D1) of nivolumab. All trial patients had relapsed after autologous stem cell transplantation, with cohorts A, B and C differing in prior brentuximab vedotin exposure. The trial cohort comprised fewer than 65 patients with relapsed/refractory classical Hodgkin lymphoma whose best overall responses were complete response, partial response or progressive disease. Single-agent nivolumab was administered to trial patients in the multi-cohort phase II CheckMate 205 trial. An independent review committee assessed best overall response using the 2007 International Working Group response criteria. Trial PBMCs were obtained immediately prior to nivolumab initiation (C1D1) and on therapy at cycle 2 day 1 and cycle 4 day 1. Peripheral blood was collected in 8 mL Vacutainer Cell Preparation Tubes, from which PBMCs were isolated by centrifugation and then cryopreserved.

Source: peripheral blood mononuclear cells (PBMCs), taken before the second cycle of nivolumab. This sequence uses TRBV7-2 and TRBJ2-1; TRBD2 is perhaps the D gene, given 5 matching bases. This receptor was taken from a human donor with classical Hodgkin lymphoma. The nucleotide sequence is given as TGTGCCAGCGCCTCGGGAAGTATGGTGTTGTTCTTC. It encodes CASASGSMVLFF. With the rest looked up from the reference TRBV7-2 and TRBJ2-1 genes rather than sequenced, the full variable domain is GAGVSQSPSNKVTEKGKDVELRCDPISGHTALYWYRQSLGQGLEFLIYFQGNSAPDKSGLPSDRFSAERTGGSVSTLTIQRTQQEDSAVYLCASASGSMVLFFGPGTRLTVL.